This TCR beta chain came from a study of T-cell reconstitution after alpha-beta-depleted transplantation in children. The CDR3 spans 12 residues. The germline V gene has CDR1 SQVTM and CDR2 ANQGSEA. V dropped 5 bases and J dropped 3; count of bases not matched to a gene: 3. Unique molecular identifiers were built into the TCRbeta library. TCRdb redid the calling of the PCR reads with MiXCR, one entry per CDR3 protein. This table has around 370,000 distinct CDR3 sequences, 9% to 12% appearing once. This specimen was PBMCs from the stem cell graft donor, taken from the stem cell graft. V and J are TRBV29-1 and TRBJ2-5; 7 positions match TRBD1. The sequence came from a human donor who donated a stem cell graft to a child with acute lymphoblastic leukemia. The CDR3 bases are TGCAGCGTTCTAGACAGGGAAGAGACCCAGTACTTC. This codes for CSVLDREETQYF.